Below, 9 T cell receptor beta chains from the same sample are listed, as sequenced in a study of CD8+CD57+ T cells in acquired aplastic anemia. Using genomic DNA as the template, TCR beta VDJ and CDR3 profiling was carried out. A single record per CDR3 protein comes from TCRdb applying MiXCR to the reads. The table has a few hundred thousand distinct CDR3 sequences, around 63% seen once. Source material: sorted CD4+, CD8+, or CD8+CD57+ T cells (not recorded which) from PBMCs. These receptors all come from a human donor in good health.

This clonotype has ten or more counts. This chain uses TRBV15 with TRBJ2-5; 9 bases fit TRBD2. This CDR3 has 17 residues. Looked up from germline, CDR1 is LNHNV and CDR2 is YYDKDF (reference sequence). V lost 3 bases and J lost 5; bases outside the gene matches: 13. CDR3 residues: CATSSPGLAGKAETQYF. CDR3 in DNA: TGTGCCACCAGCAGCCCGGGGCTAGCGGGGAAGGCGGAGACCCAGTACTTC. Filled out from reference TRBV15 and TRBJ2-5, the complete variable domain reads DAMVIQNPRYQVTQFGKPVTLSCSQTLNHNVMYWYQQKSSQAPKLLFHYYDKDFNNEADTPDNFQSRRPNTSFCFLDIRSPGLGDTAMYLCATSSPGLAGKAETQYFGPGTRLLVL.

This clonotype was observed at least ten times. The genes are TRBV4-3 and TRBJ1-2; possible D gene TRBD1, 6 bases. V dropped 1 base and J dropped 4 bases, with 16 bases sitting between them. The CDR3 is 16 residues long. CDR1 and CDR2 from the germline V gene are LGHNA and YSLEER. CDR3 DNA sequence: TGCGCCAGCAGCCAAGCCGACAGGTACACCGGCTATGGCTACACCTTC. Translated, it gives CASSQADRYTGYGYTF.

J is TRBJ2-3 and V is TRBV29-1; D assignment may be TRBD1 or TRBD2 (5 bases each). The CDR3 is 18 amino acids. Germline loops: CDR1 SQVTM, CDR2 ANQGSEA. Trimming removed 6 bases at V and 0 bases at J, with 25 bases between. This CDR3 reads CSVSGTASPPQSTDTQYF. The CDR3 coding sequence is TGCAGCGTCTCCGGGACCGCATCTCCCCCACAAAGCACAGATACGCAGTATTTT.

The J gene is TRBJ2-7, the V gene TRBV15, with a weak D call TRBD2 (5 bases). Germline values: CDR1 LNHNV, CDR2 YYDKDF (reference sequence). The CDR3 runs 14 residues. Trimming stripped 5 bases from V and 0 bases from J, with 11 bases between. The CDR3 is CATSPGKNSYEQYF. CDR3 nucleotides: TGTGCCACCAGCCCCGGGAAAAACTCCTACGAGCAGTACTTC.

This clonotype was counted only a few times. V is TRBV11-2 and J is TRBJ2-3, with 11 nucleotides matching TRBD2. V shed 5 bases, J shed 4 bases, and the junction held 5 bases outside the gene matches. This CDR3 region has 15 residues. Germline CDR1 is SGHAT and CDR2 is FQNNGV. The CDR3 protein is CASSHGLAGADTQYF. The CDR3 coding sequence is TGTGCCAGCAGCCATGGACTAGCGGGTGCAGATACGCAGTATTTT.

The J gene is TRBJ2-7, the V gene TRBV7-2, with 9 bases lining up with TRBD2. After removal of 3 bases from V and 7 bases from J, the junction contained 4 bases not matched to a gene. Germline V CDR1 and CDR2: SGHTA, FQGNSA. The length of the CDR3 is 13 residues. In DNA, the CDR3 is TGTGCCAGCAGCTTTTTGGCGGGAGGGGAGCAGTACTTC. Translated, it gives CASSFLAGGEQYF.

V and J are TRBV6-1 and TRBJ1-1; D perhaps matches TRBD1 (5 bases). V was shortened by 4 bases and J by 0 bases, with 6 bases between the two germline ends. This CDR3 comprises 13 residues. Germline lookup yields CDR1 MNHNS and CDR2 SASEGT. The CDR3: CASSGQLNTEAFF. The CDR3 nucleotides read TGTGCCAGCAGTGGACAGTTGAACACTGAAGCTTTCTTT.

V usage is TRBV6-1 and J usage is TRBJ1-1; 9 bases match TRBD1. The germline gives CDR1 MNHNS, CDR2 SASEGT. This CDR3 contains 14 residues. Trimming at V came to 4 bases and at J to 8 bases, leaving 8 bases not matched to a gene. CDR3 residues: CASSGHRGPGEAFF. CDR3 nucleotides: TGTGCCAGCAGTGGTCACAGGGGGCCGGGGGAAGCTTTCTTT.

The chain is built from TRBV20-1 and TRBJ1-3; D uncertain. Germline loops: CDR1 DFQATT, CDR2 SNEGSKA (reference sequence). The CDR3 runs 15 residues. Trimming removed 3 bases at V and 4 bases at J, with 16 bases between. CDR3 in amino acids: CSARDQEVSGNTIYF. In nucleotides, the CDR3 is TGCAGTGCTAGGGATCAGGAGGTCTCCGGAAACACCATATATTTT.